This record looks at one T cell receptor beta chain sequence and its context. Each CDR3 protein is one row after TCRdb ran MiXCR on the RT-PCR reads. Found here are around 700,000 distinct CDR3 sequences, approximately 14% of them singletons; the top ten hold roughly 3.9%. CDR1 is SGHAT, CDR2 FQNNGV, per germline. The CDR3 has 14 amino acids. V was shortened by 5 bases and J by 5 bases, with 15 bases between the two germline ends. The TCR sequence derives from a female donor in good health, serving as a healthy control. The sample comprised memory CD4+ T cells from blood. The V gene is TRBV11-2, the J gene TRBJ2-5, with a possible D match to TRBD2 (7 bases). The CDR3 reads CASSPLGGLETQYF. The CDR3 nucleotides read TGTGCCAGCAGCCCCCTGGGGGGGCTCGAGACCCAGTACTTC.